What follows are 25 T cell receptor beta chains derived from one specimen sequenced in a study of blood T cell repertoires in COVID-19. TCRdb keeps only in-frame clones here, not all; method: immunoSEQ multiplex PCR. This sample yields about 62,000 clones, of which 80% to 95% are seen a single time; about 6% belongs to the top ten. The material sequenced was peripheral blood. These receptors were obtained from a human donor in a cohort sampled during active COVID-19.

The chain links TRBV12-5 to TRBJ2-4; D is undetermined. Germline lookup yields CDR1 LGHNT and CDR2 FRNRAP. The V gene lost 5 bases and the J gene lost 2 bases, with 10 bases spanning the gap. The CDR3 covers 14 residues. CDR3 nucleotides: TGTGCTAGTGGTCCCTCCCTCTCCAAAAACATTCAGTACTTC. Its protein product is CASGPSLSKNIQYF.

The V gene is TRBV5-1, the J gene TRBJ1-1; D gene uncertain. The CDR3 loop spans 14 amino acids. Trimming cost V 4 bases and J 5 bases, with 15 bases left between them. Germline V lookup: CDR1 SGHRS, CDR2 YFSETQ. In nucleotides, the CDR3 is TGCGCCAGCAGCCTCCACCGGGAAGGGACTGAAGCTTTCTTT. It is translated as CASSLHREGTEAFF. The full variable domain, its missing parts supplied by reference TRBV5-1 and TRBJ1-1, is KAGVTQTPRYLIKTRGQQVTLSCSPISGHRSVSWYQQTPGQGLQFLFEYFSETQRNKGNFPGRFSGRQFSNSRSEMNVSTLELGDSALYLCASSLHREGTEAFFGQGTRLTVV.

The chain links TRBV5-1 to TRBJ2-3; possible D gene TRBD1, 6 bases. Germline CDR1 reads SGHRS; CDR2 reads YFSETQ. The CDR3 covers 14 residues. The ends were cut back, 7 bases at V and 2 bases at J, with 14 bases in the middle. In DNA form, the CDR3 reads TGCGCCAGCTCTGGACAGTGGGCCACAGATACGCAGTATTTT. Translating it yields CASSGQWATDTQYF.

V is TRBV9 and J is TRBJ2-2; no clear D. Germline V gives CDR1 SGDLS, CDR2 YYNGEE. Trimming took 3 bases from V and 2 from J, leaving 5 bases between them. The CDR3 totals 13 residues. DNA for the CDR3: TGTGCCAGCAGCGGGCCAAACACCGGGGAGCTGTTTTTT. Translating gives CASSGPNTGELFF.

The chain has TRBV7-6 and TRBJ2-2, with TRBD1 matching 8 bases. Trimming cost V 5 bases and J 5 bases; bases outside gene matches: 10. Germline CDR1 SGHVS, CDR2 FNYEAQ. The CDR3 has 16 amino acids. The CDR3 loop reads CASSPQTGVGTGELFF. CDR3 nucleotides: TGTGCCAGCAGCCCGCAGACAGGGGTGGGGACCGGGGAGCTGTTTTTT.

This clone was seen a single time. The chain employs TRBV6-2 or TRBV6-3 and TRBJ2-5, with D hard to call. The CDR3 covers 10 residues. Trimming took 5 bases from V and 5 from J, leaving 3 bases between them. From germline, CDR1 is MNHEY and CDR2 SVGEGT. The CDR3 region is CASSLETQYF. The CDR3 DNA reads as TGTGCCAGCAGTCTGGAGACCCAGTACTTC.

J is TRBJ1-2 and V is TRBV5-6, with a weak D call TRBD1 (6 bases). Germline V lookup: CDR1 SGHDT, CDR2 YYEEEE. V lost 3 bases to trimming and J lost 7 bases, with 10 bases between them. This CDR3 contains 12 residues. The CDR3 here is CASSSLGAGYTF. CDR3 DNA: TGTGCCAGCAGCTCCCTGGGGGCTGGCTACACCTTC.

V usage is TRBV7-2 and J usage is TRBJ1-1; 7 bases fit TRBD1. J lost 10 bases, V lost 1 base, and 18 bases had no gene match. Per the germline V gene, CDR1 is SGHTA and CDR2 is FQGNSA. The CDR3 covers 17 residues. CDR3 in DNA: TGTGCCAGCAGCTTAGAGGCGGAGGGCATAGGGGGCCGATCAGCTTTCTTT. Translated, it gives CASSLEAEGIGGRSAFF.

The CDR3 spells CTSSQDLPHAGGRFNGAKNIQYF. CDR3 coding DNA: TGCACCAGCAGCCAAGATCTACCACACGCGGGAGGCCGCTTTAACGGGGCCAAAAACATTCAGTACTTC. The chain is built from TRBV1 and TRBJ2-4; TRBD2, the table's D call, lacks a check against the DNA. TRBV1 is flagged as a pseudogene. The CDR3 length is 23 residues.

This chain uses TRBV4-2 with TRBJ2-1; TRBD2 agrees at 12 bases. The germline V gene encodes CDR1 LGHNA and CDR2 YNFKEQ. The V gene end was trimmed by 0 bases and the J gene end by 10 bases; junction bases not matched to a gene: 10. The CDR3 runs to 17 residues. The CDR3 DNA reads TGTGCCAGCAGCCAAGAGATCCTAGCGGGAGGGCCAAGAGAGCAGTTCTTC. It yields the protein CASSQEILAGGPREQFF.

CDR3 DNA: TGTGCCAGCAGCCCTAGGGACAGGGACACCGGGGAGCTGTTTTTT. Translation: CASSPRDRDTGELFF. The chain employs TRBV7-9 and TRBJ2-2; 9 bases match TRBD1. The CDR3 has 15 amino acids. V was pared by 5 bases and J by 3 bases, with 4 bases of the junction left unmatched. The germline CDR1 and CDR2 sequences are SEHNR and FQNEAQ (reference sequence).

The chain employs TRBV7-3 and TRBJ1-2; 9 bases map to TRBD1. The CDR3 extends over 14 amino acids. Trimming at V came to 5 bases and at J to 6 bases, leaving 7 bases not matched to a gene. The germline CDR1 and CDR2 sequences are SGHTA and FQGTGA. CDR3 residues: CASSPGQGWNGYTF. The DNA of the CDR3 is TGTGCCAGCAGCCCAGGACAGGGGTGGAATGGCTACACCTTC. The whole variable domain, remainder taken from reference TRBV7-3 and TRBJ1-2, is GAGVSQTPSNKVTEKGKYVELRCDPISGHTALYWYRQSLGQGPEFLIYFQGTGAADDSGLPNDRFFAVRPEGSVSTLKIQRTERGDSAVYLCASSPGQGWNGYTFGSGTRLTVV.

J is TRBJ2-7 and V is TRBV11-2; D is undetermined. The CDR3 consists of 13 residues. V was pared by 0 bases and J by 2 bases, with 5 bases between. CDR1 SGHAT and CDR2 FQNNGV come from the germline V gene. The DNA of the CDR3 is TGTGCCAGCAGCTTAGACGGTACCTACGAGCAGTACTTC. It is translated as CASSLDGTYEQYF.

The CDR3 sequence is CASTVENTGELFF. For the CDR3, the DNA is TGTGCCAGTACGGTAGAAAACACCGGGGAGCTGTTTTTT. The rearrangement uses TRBV19 and TRBJ2-2, with D unresolved. Trimming shortened V by 7 bases and J by 2 bases, and 8 bases separated the two germline ends. CDR3 length: 13 amino acids. Germline V CDR1 and CDR2: LNHDA, SQIVND (reference sequence).

The chain employs TRBV6-5 and TRBJ1-1; TRBD1 matches 8 bases. The CDR3 is 13 amino acids. In germline, CDR1 is MNHEY, CDR2 SVGAGI. The V segment lost 6 bases and the J segment 4 bases; nucleotides outside the gene matches: 4. The CDR3 DNA is TGTGCCAGCAGACTAACAGGGGGCACTGAAGCTTTCTTT. It is translated as CASRLTGGTEAFF.

This clone was detected only once. The chain couples TRBV12-3 or TRBV12-4 to TRBJ2-7, with D possibly TRBD2 on 6 matching bases. CDR3 length equals 13 residues. The ends were cut back, 8 bases at V and 4 bases at J, with 15 bases in the middle. CDR3 loop: CASGTGLSYEQYF. The CDR3 nucleotides read TGTGCCAGCGGGACTGGACTGTCATACGAGCAGTACTTC.

V usage is TRBV25-1 and J usage is TRBJ1-1, with 8 nucleotides matching TRBD1. Germline V lookup: CDR1 MGHDK, CDR2 SYGVNS. Trimming took 4 bases from V and 4 from J; bases not matched to a gene: 5. This CDR3 spans 14 amino acids. The CDR3 DNA is TGTGCCAGCAGTGCCTGGACAGGGCGCACTGAAGCTTTCTTT. It encodes CASSAWTGRTEAFF.

V is TRBV15 and J is TRBJ2-3, with TRBD2 matching over 8 bases. CDR3 length equals 16 residues. Trimming cost V 5 bases and J 5 bases; bases outside gene matches: 12. Germline assignment: CDR1 LNHNV and CDR2 YYDKDF (reference sequence). The chain's CDR3 is CATSVQSGGQKDTQYF. CDR3 coding DNA: TGTGCCACCAGCGTCCAGTCGGGGGGGCAGAAAGATACGCAGTATTTT.

J is TRBJ1-1 and V is TRBV25-1; no clear D gene. Germline V lookup: CDR1 MGHDK, CDR2 SYGVNS. This CDR3 comprises 13 residues. Trimming shortened V by 6 bases and J by 8 bases, and 16 bases separated the two germline ends. The CDR3 nucleotides are TGTGCCAGCAGACAAGGAGTGTTTGAGGAAGCTTTCTTT. This translates into CASRQGVFEEAFF.

The chain joins TRBV7-2 to TRBJ2-7; 7 bases fit TRBD1. Per the germline V gene, CDR1 is SGHTA and CDR2 is FQGNSA. The length of the CDR3 is 14 residues. V lost 1 base and J lost 6; bases outside the gene matches: 6. CDR3 amino acids: CASSLGQGGGEQYF. CDR3 nucleotides: TGTGCCAGCAGCTTAGGCCAAGGGGGCGGCGAGCAGTACTTC.

The chain combines TRBV28 with TRBJ1-5, with D possibly matching TRBD1 (5 bases). The CDR3 is 14 residues long. Germline CDR1 reads MDHEN; CDR2 reads SYDVKM. Trimming left V 3 bases short and J 5 bases short, with 11 bases between. CDR3 protein: CASSFRDLYQPQHF. The CDR3, as DNA: TGTGCCAGCAGTTTCAGGGATCTATATCAGCCCCAGCATTTT.

V is TRBV5-1 and J is TRBJ2-2; TRBD2 matches at 11 bases. The V gene's germline CDR1 is SGHRS and CDR2 YFSETQ. Losses at the gene ends were 0 bases for V and 7 bases for J; bases not matched to a gene: 8. This CDR3 comprises 17 residues. The DNA for the CDR3 is TGCGCCAGCAGCTTGGTAGCGGGGGGGCCGTCGATCGGGGAGCTGTTTTTT. Encoded protein: CASSLVAGGPSIGELFF.

V gene TRBV15 combines with J gene TRBJ2-7, with D perhaps matching TRBD1 (6 bases). Germline V gene lookup returns CDR1 LNHNV and CDR2 YYDKDF (reference sequence). V lost 3 bases and J lost 5, with 11 bases in between. This CDR3 is 13 amino acids long. This chain's CDR3 is CATSSAGVDEQYF. The CDR3 DNA reads as TGTGCCACCAGCAGCGCAGGGGTTGACGAGCAGTACTTC.

The gene calls are TRBV30 and TRBJ2-7, with 7 bases identical to TRBD2. The CDR3 extends over 15 amino acids. The V gene's germline CDR1 is GTSNPN and CDR2 SVGIG (reference sequence). The junction had 7 bases not matched to a gene; V was cut back by 0 bases and J by 2 bases. The chain's CDR3 is CAWSVRQGLTYEQYF. CDR3 in DNA: TGTGCCTGGAGTGTACGGCAGGGACTAACCTACGAGCAGTACTTC.

This clone came up once. CDR3 DNA: TGTGCCAGCAGCTTCGGCGGGAGTTACAATGAGCAGTTCTTC. Translated, it gives CASSFGGSYNEQFF. The rearrangement uses TRBV11-3 and TRBJ2-1; TRBD2 agrees at 7 bases. In germline, CDR1 is SGHNT, CDR2 YENEEA. The CDR3 runs to 14 residues. Trimming took 3 bases from V and 4 from J; bases not matched to a gene: 3.